Below, 29 T cell receptor beta chains from the same sample are listed, as sequenced in a study of T cell repertoires in cytomegalovirus infection. The antigens of these receptors remain unknown. TCRdb reprocessed the reads with MiXCR, giving one entry per CDR3 protein. The table has hundreds of thousands of distinct CDR3 sequences, under 45% seen once. The material sequenced was cultured PBMCs, taken from culture after CMV antigen stimulation. Receptor source: a human donor in good health (CMV status not recorded). Some clones in this sample may be carry-over from other donors' samples.

There are a few counts of this clonotype. The CDR3 sequence is CASRITGPNEQFF. The CDR3 DNA is TGTGCCAGCAGGATAACGGGGCCGAATGAGCAGTTCTTC. The V and J genes are TRBV6-2 or TRBV6-3 and TRBJ2-1, with D perhaps TRBD1 or TRBD2 (5 bases each). There are 13 residues in the CDR3. Trimming cost V 6 bases and J 7 bases, with 13 bases left between them. Germline V CDR1 and CDR2: MNHEY, SVGEGT.

J is TRBJ2-5 and V is TRBV20-1, with TRBD2 matching over 9 bases. This CDR3 has 14 amino acids. Looked up from germline, CDR1 is DFQATT and CDR2 is SNEGSKA (reference sequence). Unmatched junction bases numbered 4, after V lost 0 bases and J lost 5 bases. In DNA form, the CDR3 reads TGCAGTGCTAGAGATTGGCGGGGGGGCGAGACCCAGTACTTC. It yields the protein CSARDWRGGETQYF.

As concerns this clonotype: A read error may produce the germline difference seen at one junction end. J is TRBJ2-1 and V is TRBV7-2, with D possibly being TRBD2 (5 bases). There are 15 residues in the CDR3. CDR1 SGHTA and CDR2 FQGNSA come from the germline V gene. The CDR3 here is CASSSRGLSNNEQFF. CDR3 bases: TGTGCCAGCAGTTCCCGAGGGCTCTCCAACAATGAGCAGTTCTTC.

DNA of the CDR3: TGTGCCAGCAGTTCCCTCTCAACTGATATGAGGGATGGCTACACCTTC. Its translation is CASSSLSTDMRDGYTF. The genes are TRBV27 and TRBJ1-2, with no clear D. Trimming removed 4 bases at V and 6 bases at J, with 21 bases between. This CDR3 contains 16 residues. CDR1 and CDR2 (germline): MNHEY, SMNVEV (reference sequence).

The V and J genes are TRBV28 and TRBJ2-3; D might be TRBD1 or TRBD2, each matching 5 bases. CDR1 and CDR2 (germline): MDHEN, SYDVKM. Trimming took 10 bases from V and 0 from J, leaving 14 bases between them. The CDR3 consists of 14 residues. DNA for the CDR3: TGTGCCACCTCCCGGGACCTAAGCACAGATACGCAGTATTTT. Amino acids: CATSRDLSTDTQYF. The complete variable domain, with remaining parts taken from reference TRBV28 and TRBJ2-3, reads DVKVTQSSRYLVKRTGEKVFLECVQDMDHENMFWYRQDPGLGLRLIYFSYDVKMKEKGDIPEGYSVSREKKERFSLILESASTNQTSMYLCATSRDLSTDTQYFGPGTRLTVL.

The rearrangement links TRBV7-8 to TRBJ2-5; D is uncertain. V lost 3 bases and J 1 base, leaving 12 bases between the germline ends. CDR1 and CDR2 from the germline V gene are SGHVS and FQNEAQ. This CDR3 spans 15 amino acids. In DNA form, the CDR3 reads TGTGCCAGCAGCTTCTCCCGGCAGCTCCAAGAGACCCAGTACTTC. Translated, it gives CASSFSRQLQETQYF.

This clonotype came up many times. The rearrangement links TRBV7-2 to TRBJ2-3; 10 bases are a match to TRBD2. This CDR3 spans 15 amino acids. Germline V gene data show CDR1 as SGHTA and CDR2 as FQGNSA. The V gene end was trimmed by 4 bases and the J gene end by 4 bases; junction bases not matched to a gene: 5. CDR3 in DNA: TGTGCCAGCAGCTCAGCGGGACTAGCGTCAGATACGCAGTATTTT. Its translation: CASSSAGLASDTQYF.

This clonotype was counted between two and nine times. The CDR3 protein is CASSLRLTPNEQFF. CDR3 coding DNA: TGTGCCAGCAGTCTGCGTCTCACTCCTAATGAGCAGTTCTTC. V usage is TRBV7-8 and J usage is TRBJ2-1; no definite D call. The CDR3 has 14 amino acids. V dropped 6 bases and J dropped 7 bases, with 16 bases sitting between them. Germline CDR1 is SGHVS and CDR2 is FQNEAQ.

The chain couples TRBV6-5 to TRBJ1-1, with D unresolved. CDR1 is MNHEY, CDR2 SVGAGI, per germline. The V gene lost 0 bases and the J gene lost 1 base, with 12 bases spanning the gap. This CDR3 has 16 residues. CDR3 amino acids: CASSYSKQSENTEAFF. The CDR3, as DNA: TGTGCCAGCAGTTACTCGAAACAGTCCGAGAACACTGAAGCTTTCTTT.

The chain recombines TRBV10-3 with TRBJ1-3; no definite D call. Looked up from germline, CDR1 is ENHRY and CDR2 is SYGVKD. The CDR3 contains 16 residues. V was shortened by 3 bases and J by 2 bases, with 14 bases between the two germline ends. The CDR3 nucleotides are TGTGCCATCAGTGAACCGGGAGCCGGTGCTGGAAACACCATATATTTT. This translates into CAISEPGAGAGNTIYF.

This clonotype showed up just a few times. The gene calls are TRBV7-8 and TRBJ2-6; D might be TRBD1 or TRBD2, each matching 6 bases. Trimming took off 4 bases at V and 2 bases at J, with 21 bases between the two ends. CDR1 is SGHVS and CDR2 is FQNEAQ in the germline V gene. The CDR3 runs to 19 residues. CDR3 DNA sequence: TGTGCCAGCAGCTCGGGGAGGTTACAGGGTATCGCTGGGGCCAACGTCCTGACTTTC. It yields the protein CASSSGRLQGIAGANVLTF.

This clonotype was recorded a few times. The chain carries TRBV6-6 and TRBJ2-7, with D possibly matching TRBD2 (6 bases). CDR3 size: 14 residues. The germline CDR1 and CDR2 sequences are MNHNY and SVGAGI (reference sequence). V was clipped by 0 bases and J by 3 bases, with 9 bases between them. Here the CDR3 DNA reads TGTGCCAGCAGTTACTCGGCGGGAAACTACGAGCAGTACTTC. Its protein product is CASSYSAGNYEQYF.

This rearrangement joins TRBV11-2 to TRBJ2-3; 7 bases are shared with TRBD2. Germline-derived CDR1 and CDR2 are SGHAT and FQNNGV. Unmatched junction bases numbered 10, after V lost 2 bases and J lost 2 bases. This CDR3 spans 17 amino acids. Here the CDR3 DNA reads TGTGCCAGCAGCTTAACCGTTGGGGGGAGGGACACAGATACGCAGTATTTT. It codes for CASSLTVGGRDTDTQYF.

This clonotype was counted only a few times. This chain joins TRBV7-2 and TRBJ1-4, with 10 bases identical to TRBD1. CDR3 length: 17 residues. Trimming took 5 bases from V and 2 from J; bases not matched to a gene: 8. Germline V gene sequence: CDR1 SGHTA, CDR2 FQGNSA. The CDR3 is CASSTSGTGVTNEKLFF. Written as DNA, the CDR3 is TGTGCCAGCAGCACATCCGGGACAGGGGTTACTAATGAAAAACTGTTTTTT.

The J gene is TRBJ2-1, the V gene TRBV6-2 or TRBV6-3; 10 nucleotides line up with TRBD1. V was clipped by 4 bases and J by 12 bases; unmatched bases: 9. CDR1 MNHEY and CDR2 SVGEGT come from the germline V gene. CDR3 length: 14 residues. The CDR3 region is CASSSTGTGDRQFF. CDR3 nucleotide sequence: TGTGCCAGCAGTTCGACCGGGACAGGGGATCGGCAGTTCTTC.

The chain carries TRBV7-6 and TRBJ2-7; D might be TRBD1 (6 bases). Deletions cut 5 bases from V and 10 bases from J, with 12 bases between. Looked up from germline, CDR1 is SGHVS and CDR2 is FNYEAQ. This CDR3 is 11 amino acids long. The CDR3 loop reads CASSIDRTQYF. The CDR3 DNA reads TGTGCCAGCAGCATCGACAGGACACAGTACTTC.

The table lists this clonotype with many counts. The CDR3 loop is CASRAGGDTQYF. The CDR3 nucleotides are TGTGCCAGCCGGGCGGGGGGGGATACGCAGTATTTT. The V call is TRBV7-2, the J call TRBJ2-3, with 9 positions matching TRBD2. Trimming cost V 8 bases and J 6 bases; bases outside gene matches: 3. The CDR3 totals 12 residues. Germline V gene sequence: CDR1 SGHTA, CDR2 FQGNSA.

A few counts support this clonotype. V gene TRBV15 combines with J gene TRBJ1-5; D remains unclear. This CDR3 contains 16 residues. Between the trimmed V and J ends, which lost 1 base and 0 bases, there was a span of 10 bases. Looked up from germline, CDR1 is LNHNV and CDR2 is YYDKDF (reference sequence). CDR3 sequence (DNA): TGTGCCACCAGCAGAGGTATACAGAGTAGCAATCAGCCCCAGCATTTT. It translates to CATSRGIQSSNQPQHF.

This chain joins TRBV6-1 and TRBJ2-7, with a tentative D call TRBD1 (5 bases). The CDR3 extends over 13 amino acids. In germline, CDR1 is MNHNS, CDR2 SASEGT. V was cut by 7 bases and J by 3 bases, with 13 bases left in between. The CDR3 coding sequence is TGTGCCAGCACCCCCACAGGTCTCTACGAGCAGTACTTC. Protein product: CASTPTGLYEQYF.

The chain links TRBV7-6 to TRBJ1-3; tentative D call: TRBD1 (6 bases). CDR1 and CDR2 (germline): SGHVS, FNYEAQ. This CDR3 region has 15 residues. With 4 bases removed from V and 0 bases from J, the gap between germline ends came to 10 bases. CDR3 nucleotide sequence: TGTGCCAGCAGCTCGGACAGATCCTCTGGAAACACCATATATTTT. Amino acid sequence: CASSSDRSSGNTIYF. Combining the CDR3 with reference TRBV7-6 and TRBJ1-3 gives the whole variable domain GAGVSQSPRYKVTKRGQDVALRCDPISGHVSLYWYRQALGQGPEFLTYFNYEAQQDKSGLPNDRFSAERPEGSISTLTIQRTEQRDSAMYRCASSSDRSSGNTIYFGEGSWLTVV.

This chain connects TRBV6-1 to TRBJ2-7, with 10 bases matching TRBD1. The trim removed 2 bases at V and 3 bases at J, leaving 4 bases unmatched. This CDR3 comprises 15 residues. CDR1 and CDR2 (germline): MNHNS, SASEGT. In DNA, the CDR3 is TGTGCCAGCAGTGAATACCGGACAGGGGGCTACGAGCAGTACTTC. Translated, it gives CASSEYRTGGYEQYF.

The CDR3 DNA is TGCGCCAGCAGCTTGGCGGGGCGGGCTGGTAGGTACGAGCAGTACTTC. Protein sequence: CASSLAGRAGRYEQYF. V usage is TRBV5-1 and J usage is TRBJ2-7; perhaps D is TRBD1 or TRBD2 (5 bases each). V was trimmed by 0 bases and J by 4 bases, leaving 17 bases between them. The CDR3 consists of 16 residues. Germline CDR1 is SGHRS and CDR2 is YFSETQ.

The gene calls are TRBV11-2 and TRBJ2-3, with TRBD1 matching over 9 bases. Germline CDR1 reads SGHAT; CDR2 reads FQNNGV. The CDR3 is 16 amino acids. V shed 3 bases, J shed 8 bases, and the junction held 12 bases outside the gene matches. CDR3 coding DNA: TGTGCCAGCAGCTTTGCCTTGGGACAGGGAGGGGGTACGCAGTATTTT. Its protein product is CASSFALGQGGGTQYF.

In its sample, this clonotype was seen many times. The rearrangement uses TRBV7-2 and TRBJ2-1; TRBD1 matches at 7 bases. J was trimmed by 6 bases and V by 4 bases; bases with no gene match: 6. In germline, CDR1 is SGHTA, CDR2 FQGNSA. The length of the CDR3 is 14 residues. In nucleotides, the CDR3 is TGTGCCAGCAGCTATTACAGGGGCCCCAATGAGCAGTTCTTC. This encodes CASSYYRGPNEQFF.

This clonotype has a single count. The J gene is TRBJ2-2, the V gene TRBV6-2 or TRBV6-3; D is tentatively TRBD1 or TRBD2 (5 bases each). V lost 4 bases, J lost 6 bases, and 9 bases lay in between. Germline loops: CDR1 MNHEY, CDR2 SVGEGT. The CDR3 contains 13 residues. The DNA of the CDR3 is TGTGCCAGCAGTTGGGACCTCGCCGGGGAGCTGTTTTTT. It yields the protein CASSWDLAGELFF.

This chain joins TRBV19 and TRBJ2-7; TRBD2 agrees at 7 bases. Trimming took 10 bases from V and 1 from J; bases not matched to a gene: 16. CDR1 is LNHDA and CDR2 is SQIVND in the germline V gene (reference sequence). The length of the CDR3 is 16 residues. The CDR3, as DNA: TGTGCCACCAGTGCAGGTCAGCCGCGGGGGTCCTACGAGCAGTACTTC. Translating gives CATSAGQPRGSYEQYF.

J is TRBJ1-2 and V is TRBV19; a possible D gene is TRBD1 (5 bases). There are 15 residues in the CDR3. The ends were cut back, 0 bases at V and 6 bases at J, with 14 bases in the middle. Germline CDR1 is LNHDA and CDR2 is SQIVND (reference sequence). CDR3 loop: CASSIDSALRDGYTF. The CDR3 DNA reads TGTGCCAGTAGTATAGATTCGGCCCTCAGGGATGGCTACACCTTC.

This clonotype was counted only a few times. The V call is TRBV12-5, the J call TRBJ2-1, with 7 bases lining up with TRBD2. Germline CDR1 reads LGHNT; CDR2 reads FRNRAP. V shed 2 bases and J 9 bases; nucleotides not matched to a gene: 7. CDR3 length: 14 residues. CDR3 sequence reads: CASGLLAGEVEQFF. The CDR3 DNA is TGTGCTAGTGGTTTGTTGGCGGGAGAAGTTGAGCAGTTCTTC.

This clonotype was counted a few times. J is TRBJ2-3 and V is TRBV7-2, with TRBD2 as a possible D gene (5 bases). CDR3 length: 13 amino acids. Trimming cost V 6 bases and J 2 bases, with 9 bases left between them. CDR1 SGHTA and CDR2 FQGNSA come from the germline V gene. The CDR3 spells CASSRGITDTQYF. CDR3 bases: TGTGCCAGCAGTCGAGGGATCACAGATACGCAGTATTTT.